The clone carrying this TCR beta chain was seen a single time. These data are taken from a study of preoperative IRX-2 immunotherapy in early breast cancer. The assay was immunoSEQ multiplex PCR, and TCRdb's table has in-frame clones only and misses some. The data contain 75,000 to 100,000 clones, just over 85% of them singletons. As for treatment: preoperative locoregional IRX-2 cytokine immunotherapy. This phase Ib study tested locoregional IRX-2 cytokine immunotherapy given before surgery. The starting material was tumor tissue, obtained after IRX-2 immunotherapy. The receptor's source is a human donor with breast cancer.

CDR3: CASSWTSEETQYF. The CDR3 DNA follows: TGTGCCAGCAGTTGGACTAGTGAAGAGACCCAGTACTTC. The chain joins TRBV28 to TRBJ2-5, with 7 nucleotides matching TRBD2. Germline CDR1 is MDHEN and CDR2 is SYDVKM. Trimming cost V 4 bases and J 3 bases; bases outside gene matches: 2. The CDR3 totals 13 residues.